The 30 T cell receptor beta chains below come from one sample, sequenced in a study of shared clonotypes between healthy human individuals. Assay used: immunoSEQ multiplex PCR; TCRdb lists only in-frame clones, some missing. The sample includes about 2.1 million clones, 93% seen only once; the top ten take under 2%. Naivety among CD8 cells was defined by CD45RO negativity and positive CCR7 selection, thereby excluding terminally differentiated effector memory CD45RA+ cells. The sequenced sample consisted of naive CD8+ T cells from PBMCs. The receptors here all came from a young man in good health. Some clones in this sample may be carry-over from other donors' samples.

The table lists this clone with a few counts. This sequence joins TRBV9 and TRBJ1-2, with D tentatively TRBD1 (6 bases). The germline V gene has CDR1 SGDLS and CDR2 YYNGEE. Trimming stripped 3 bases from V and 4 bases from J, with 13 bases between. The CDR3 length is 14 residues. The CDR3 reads CASSASGHLYGYTF. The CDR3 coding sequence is TGTGCCAGCAGCGCCTCGGGACACCTCTATGGCTACACCTTC.

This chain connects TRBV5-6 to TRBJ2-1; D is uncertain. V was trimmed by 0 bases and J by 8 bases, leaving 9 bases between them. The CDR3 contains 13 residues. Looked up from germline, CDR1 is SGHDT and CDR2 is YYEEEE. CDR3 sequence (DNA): TGTGCCAGCAGCTTGGATTCTAGTCATGAGCAGTTCTTC. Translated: CASSLDSSHEQFF. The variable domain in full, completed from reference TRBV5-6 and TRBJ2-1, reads DAGVTQSPTHLIKTRGQQVTLRCSPKSGHDTVSWYQQALGQGPQFIFQYYEEEERQRGNFPDRFSGHQFPNYSSELNVNALLLGDSALYLCASSLDSSHEQFFGPGTRLTVL.

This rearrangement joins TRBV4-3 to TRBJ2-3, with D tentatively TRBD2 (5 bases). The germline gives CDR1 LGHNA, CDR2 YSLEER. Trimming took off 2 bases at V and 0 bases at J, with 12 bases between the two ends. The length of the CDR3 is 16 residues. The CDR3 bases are TGCGCCAGCAGCCAATTCGCGGGTACTAGCACAGATACGCAGTATTTT. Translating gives CASSQFAGTSTDTQYF.

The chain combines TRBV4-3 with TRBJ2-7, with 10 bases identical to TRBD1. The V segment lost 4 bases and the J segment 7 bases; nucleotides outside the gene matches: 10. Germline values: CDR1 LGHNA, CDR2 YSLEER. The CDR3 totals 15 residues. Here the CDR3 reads CASSPGQGVIGEQYF. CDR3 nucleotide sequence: TGCGCCAGCAGCCCCGGACAGGGGGTCATTGGGGAGCAGTACTTC.

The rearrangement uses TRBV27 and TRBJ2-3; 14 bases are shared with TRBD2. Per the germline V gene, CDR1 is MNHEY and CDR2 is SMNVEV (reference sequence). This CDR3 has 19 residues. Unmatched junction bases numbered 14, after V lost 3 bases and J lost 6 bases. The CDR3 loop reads CASSFARARLAGGPDTQYF. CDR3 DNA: TGTGCCAGCAGTTTTGCCAGGGCCAGACTAGCGGGAGGGCCGGATACGCAGTATTTT.

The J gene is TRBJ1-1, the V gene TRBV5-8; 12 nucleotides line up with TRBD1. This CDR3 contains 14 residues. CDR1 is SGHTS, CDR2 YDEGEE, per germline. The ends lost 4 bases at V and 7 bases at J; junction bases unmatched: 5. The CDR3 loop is CASSPGQGASEAFF. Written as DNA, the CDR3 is TGTGCCAGCAGCCCGGGACAGGGGGCAAGTGAAGCTTTCTTT.

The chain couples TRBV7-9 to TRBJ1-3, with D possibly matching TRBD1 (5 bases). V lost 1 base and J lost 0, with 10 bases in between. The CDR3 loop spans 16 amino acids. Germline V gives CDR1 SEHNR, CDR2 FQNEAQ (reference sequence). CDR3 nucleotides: TGTGCCAGCAGCTTAGGGGGCGCGATCTCTGGAAACACCATATATTTT. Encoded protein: CASSLGGAISGNTIYF. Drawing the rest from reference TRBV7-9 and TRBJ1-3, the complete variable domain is DTGVSQNPRHKITKRGQNVTFRCDPISEHNRLYWYRQTLGQGPEFLTYFQNEAQLEKSRLLSDRFSAERPKGSFSTLEIQRTEQGDSAMYLCASSLGGAISGNTIYFGEGSWLTVV.

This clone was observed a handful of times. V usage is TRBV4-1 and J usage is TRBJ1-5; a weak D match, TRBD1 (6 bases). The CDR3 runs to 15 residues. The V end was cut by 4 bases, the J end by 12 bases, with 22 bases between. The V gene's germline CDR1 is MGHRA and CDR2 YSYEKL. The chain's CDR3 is CASSLNRDTTYLQHF. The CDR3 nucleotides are TGCGCCAGCAGCCTCAACCGGGACACTACTTATCTCCAGCATTTT.

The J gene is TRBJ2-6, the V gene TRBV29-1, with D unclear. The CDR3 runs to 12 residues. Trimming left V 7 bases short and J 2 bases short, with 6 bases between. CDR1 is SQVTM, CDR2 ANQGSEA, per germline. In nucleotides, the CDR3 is TGCAGCGGCAGGACTGGGGCCAACGTCCTGACTTTC. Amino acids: CSGRTGANVLTF.

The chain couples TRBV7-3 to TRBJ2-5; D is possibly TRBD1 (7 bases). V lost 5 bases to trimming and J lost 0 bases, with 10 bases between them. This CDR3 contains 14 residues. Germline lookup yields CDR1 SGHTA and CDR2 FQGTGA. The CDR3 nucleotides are TGTGCCAGCAGCCGCAGGGGGGACCAAGAGACCCAGTACTTC. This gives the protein CASSRRGDQETQYF. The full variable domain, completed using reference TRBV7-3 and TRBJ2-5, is GAGVSQTPSNKVTEKGKYVELRCDPISGHTALYWYRQSLGQGPEFLIYFQGTGAADDSGLPNDRFFAVRPEGSVSTLKIQRTERGDSAVYLCASSRRGDQETQYFGPGTRLLVL.

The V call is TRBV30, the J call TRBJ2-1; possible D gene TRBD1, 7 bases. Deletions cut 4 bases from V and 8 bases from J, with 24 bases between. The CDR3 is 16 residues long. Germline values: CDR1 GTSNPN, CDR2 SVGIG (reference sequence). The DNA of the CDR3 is TGTGCCTGGACGGGTAGGAGGGGGCAAACGAACGATGAGCAGTTCTTC. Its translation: CAWTGRRGQTNDEQFF.

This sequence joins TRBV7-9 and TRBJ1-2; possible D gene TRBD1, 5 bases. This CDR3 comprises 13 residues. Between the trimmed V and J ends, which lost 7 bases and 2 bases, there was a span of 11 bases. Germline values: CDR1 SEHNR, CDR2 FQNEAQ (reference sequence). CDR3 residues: CASKGTENYGYTF. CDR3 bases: TGTGCCAGCAAGGGGACGGAAAACTATGGCTACACCTTC.

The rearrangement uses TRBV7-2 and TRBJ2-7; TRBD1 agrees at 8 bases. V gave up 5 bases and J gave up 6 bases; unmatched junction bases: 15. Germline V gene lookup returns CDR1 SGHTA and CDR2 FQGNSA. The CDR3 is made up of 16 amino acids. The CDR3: CASSPEGTGWIGEQYF. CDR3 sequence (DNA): TGTGCCAGCAGCCCCGAAGGGACAGGTTGGATCGGCGAGCAGTACTTC. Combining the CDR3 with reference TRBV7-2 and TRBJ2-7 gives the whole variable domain GAGVSQSPSNKVTEKGKDVELRCDPISGHTALYWYRQSLGQGLEFLIYFQGNSAPDKSGLPSDRFSAERTGGSVSTLTIQRTQQEDSAVYLCASSPEGTGWIGEQYFGPGTRLTVT.

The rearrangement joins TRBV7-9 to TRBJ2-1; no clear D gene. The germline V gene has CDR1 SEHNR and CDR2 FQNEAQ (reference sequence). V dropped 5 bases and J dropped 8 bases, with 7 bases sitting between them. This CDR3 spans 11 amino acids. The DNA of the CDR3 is TGTGCCAGCAGCCCCGTGTATGAGCAGTTCTTC. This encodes CASSPVYEQFF.

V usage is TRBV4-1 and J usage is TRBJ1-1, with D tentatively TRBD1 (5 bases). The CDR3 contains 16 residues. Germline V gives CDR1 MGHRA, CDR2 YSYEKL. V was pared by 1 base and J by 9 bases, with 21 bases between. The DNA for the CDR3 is TGCGCCAGCAGCCAAGGGGGGAAGGGTAGTCTAATCCAAGCTTTCTTT. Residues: CASSQGGKGSLIQAFF.

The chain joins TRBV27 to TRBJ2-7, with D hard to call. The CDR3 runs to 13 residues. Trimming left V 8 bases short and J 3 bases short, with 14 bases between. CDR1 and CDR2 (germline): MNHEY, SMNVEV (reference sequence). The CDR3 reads CASGPRVGYEQYF. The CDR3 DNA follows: TGTGCCAGCGGCCCACGGGTAGGCTACGAGCAGTACTTC.

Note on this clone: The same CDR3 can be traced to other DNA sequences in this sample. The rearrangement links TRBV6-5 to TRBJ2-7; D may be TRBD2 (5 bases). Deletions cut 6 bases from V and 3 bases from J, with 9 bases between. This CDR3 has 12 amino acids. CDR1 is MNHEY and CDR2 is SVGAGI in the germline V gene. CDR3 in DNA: TGTGCCAGCAGCTCCGGGGACTACGAGCAGTACTTC. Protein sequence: CASSSGDYEQYF.

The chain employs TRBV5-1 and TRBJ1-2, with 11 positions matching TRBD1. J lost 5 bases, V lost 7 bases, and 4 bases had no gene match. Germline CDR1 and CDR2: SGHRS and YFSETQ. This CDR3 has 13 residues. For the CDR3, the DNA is TGCGCCAGCGGACAGGGGGCGAAGTATGGCTACACCTTC. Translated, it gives CASGQGAKYGYTF.

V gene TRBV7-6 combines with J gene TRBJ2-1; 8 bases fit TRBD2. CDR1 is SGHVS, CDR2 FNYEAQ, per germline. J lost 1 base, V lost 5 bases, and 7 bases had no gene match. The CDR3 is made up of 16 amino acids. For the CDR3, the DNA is TGTGCCAGCAGCCGGGGGGGCACGAGGTCCTACAATGAGCAGTTCTTC. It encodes CASSRGGTRSYNEQFF.

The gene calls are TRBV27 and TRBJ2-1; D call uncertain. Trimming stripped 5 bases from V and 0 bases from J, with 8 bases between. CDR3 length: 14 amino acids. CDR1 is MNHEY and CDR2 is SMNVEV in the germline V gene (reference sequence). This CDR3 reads CASSGLVSYNEQFF. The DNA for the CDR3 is TGTGCCAGCAGTGGGCTAGTCTCCTACAATGAGCAGTTCTTC.

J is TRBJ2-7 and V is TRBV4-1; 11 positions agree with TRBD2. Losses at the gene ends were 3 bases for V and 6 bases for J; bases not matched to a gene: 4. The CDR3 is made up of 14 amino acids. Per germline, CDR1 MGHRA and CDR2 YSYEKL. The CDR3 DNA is TGCGCCAGCAGCCACACTAGCGGGAGTATCGAGCAGTACTTC. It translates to CASSHTSGSIEQYF.

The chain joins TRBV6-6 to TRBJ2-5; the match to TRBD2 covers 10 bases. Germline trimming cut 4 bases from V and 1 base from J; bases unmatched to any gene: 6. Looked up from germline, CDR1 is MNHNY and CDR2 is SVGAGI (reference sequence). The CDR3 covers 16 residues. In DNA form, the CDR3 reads TGTGCCAGCAGTTCCCGGAGACTAGCGGGCCAAGAGACCCAGTACTTC. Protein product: CASSSRRLAGQETQYF.

CDR3 sequence reads: CASSRQGQGYSTDTQYF. In nucleotides, the CDR3 is TGTGCCAGCAGCCGACAGGGACAGGGGTACAGCACAGATACGCAGTATTTT. The chain couples TRBV5-6 to TRBJ2-3; 10 bases agree with TRBD1. Germline values: CDR1 SGHDT, CDR2 YYEEEE. The CDR3 is 17 residues long. After removal of 4 bases from V and 0 bases from J, the junction contained 8 bases not matched to a gene.

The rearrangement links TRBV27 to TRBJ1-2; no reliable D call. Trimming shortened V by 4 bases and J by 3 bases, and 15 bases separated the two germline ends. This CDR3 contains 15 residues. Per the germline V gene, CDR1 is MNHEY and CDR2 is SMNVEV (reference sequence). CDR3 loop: CASSWSGTDYYGYTF. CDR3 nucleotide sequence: TGTGCCAGCAGTTGGTCCGGTACGGACTACTATGGCTACACCTTC.

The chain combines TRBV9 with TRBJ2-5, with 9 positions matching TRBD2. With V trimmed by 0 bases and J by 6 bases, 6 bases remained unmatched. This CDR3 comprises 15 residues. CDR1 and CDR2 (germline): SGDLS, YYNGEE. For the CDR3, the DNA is TGTGCCAGCAGCGTAGTGGCGGGAGGGCCACAGACCCAGTACTTC. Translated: CASSVVAGGPQTQYF.

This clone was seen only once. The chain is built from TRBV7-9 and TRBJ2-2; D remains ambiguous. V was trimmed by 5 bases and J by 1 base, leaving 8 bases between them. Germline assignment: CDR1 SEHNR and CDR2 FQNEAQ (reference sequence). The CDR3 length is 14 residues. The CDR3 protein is CASSPSENTGELFF. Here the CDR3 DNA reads TGTGCCAGCAGCCCCTCAGAGAACACCGGGGAGCTGTTTTTT. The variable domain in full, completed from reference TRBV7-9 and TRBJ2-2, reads DTGVSQNPRHKITKRGQNVTFRCDPISEHNRLYWYRQTLGQGPEFLTYFQNEAQLEKSRLLSDRFSAERPKGSFSTLEIQRTEQGDSAMYLCASSPSENTGELFFGEGSRLTVL.

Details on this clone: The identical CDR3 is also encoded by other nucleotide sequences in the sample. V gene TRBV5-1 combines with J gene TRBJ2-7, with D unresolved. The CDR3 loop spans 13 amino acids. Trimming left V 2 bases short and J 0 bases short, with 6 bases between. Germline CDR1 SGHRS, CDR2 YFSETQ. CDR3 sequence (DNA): TGCGCCAGCAGCTTACAGAGCTCCTACGAGCAGTACTTC. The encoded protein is CASSLQSSYEQYF.

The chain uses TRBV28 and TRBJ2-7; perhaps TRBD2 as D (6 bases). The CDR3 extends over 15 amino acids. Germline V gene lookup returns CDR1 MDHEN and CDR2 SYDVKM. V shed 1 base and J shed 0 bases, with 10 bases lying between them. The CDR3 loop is CASSLLAGHSYEQYF. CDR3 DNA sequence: TGTGCCAGCAGTTTATTGGCGGGGCACTCCTACGAGCAGTACTTC.

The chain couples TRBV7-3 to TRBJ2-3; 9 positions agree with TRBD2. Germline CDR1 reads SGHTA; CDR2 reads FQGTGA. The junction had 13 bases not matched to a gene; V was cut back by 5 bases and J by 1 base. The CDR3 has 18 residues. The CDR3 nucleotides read TGTGCCAGCAGCCCCCGGGTAGCGGGAGTTTTCGGCACAGATACGCAGTATTTT. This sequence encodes CASSPRVAGVFGTDTQYF.

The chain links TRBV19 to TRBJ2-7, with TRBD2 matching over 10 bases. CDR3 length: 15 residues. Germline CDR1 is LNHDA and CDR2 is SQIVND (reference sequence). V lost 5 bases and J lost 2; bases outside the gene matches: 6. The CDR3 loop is CASSVGLAPTYEQYF. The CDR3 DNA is TGTGCCAGTAGTGTGGGACTAGCGCCTACCTACGAGCAGTACTTC.